This T cell receptor beta chain is from a study of CD8 T cells in Susac syndrome. The germline V gene encodes CDR1 MNHNS and CDR2 SASEGT. Trimming removed 6 bases from V and 8 bases from J; junction bases left unmatched: 7. This CDR3 spans 14 amino acids. Reverse transcription used about 0.45 to 1 ug RNA and random hexamers. TCRdb redid the calling of the immunoSEQ multiplex PCR reads with MiXCR, one entry per CDR3 protein. This table has some 97,000 distinct CDR3 sequences, 95% appearing once. J is TRBJ1-6 and V is TRBV6-1; 7 bases agree with TRBD1. Sequences were obtained from CD8+ T cells from PBMCs. The origin of this receptor is a human donor with Susac syndrome. The CDR3 spells CASRTHRGYSPLHF. The CDR3 bases are TGTGCCAGCAGAACCCACAGGGGTTATTCACCCCTCCACTTT.